Listed below are T cell receptor beta chains from one sample, sequenced in a study of T cell changes during pregnancy in multiple sclerosis. The method was immunoSEQ multiplex PCR; TCRdb's version includes in-frame clones alone and lacks a portion of them. Of 14,000 to 15,000 clones in the sample, approximately 83% were seen once. The input for sequencing was CD8+ T cells from peripheral blood mononuclear cells, taken in the first trimester of pregnancy. The receptors stem from a female donor with multiple sclerosis, enrolled in a pregnancy study. Each CDR3 is given with its conserved first and last residue. A D gene is named only where the DNA matches it firmly. Size is stated for part of the rows, as once, few or many counts, or as a class when the clone is expanded.

TRBV27	TRBJ2-1	TRBD2	-	CASSFSGRYNEQFF	TGTGCCAGCAGTTTTAGCGGGCGATACAATGAGCAGTTCTTC
TRBV7-9	TRBJ2-3	-	-	CASSLLGKQTGDTQYF	TGTGCCAGCAGCTTACTTGGAAAACAAACAGGAGATACGCAGTATTTT
TRBV27	TRBJ2-1	TRBD2	-	CASTFSGGVLLGEQFF	TGTGCCAGCACTTTTAGCGGGGGGGTCCTCTTAGGGGAGCAGTTCTTC
TRBV9	TRBJ1-2	TRBD1	-	CASSVGDRGTGGYTF	TGTGCCAGCAGCGTAGGGGACAGGGGCACGGGCGGCTACACCTTC
TRBV6-1	TRBJ1-5	-	-	CASSEKRGFGNQPQHF	TGTGCCAGCAGTGAAAAAAGGGGGTTCGGGAATCAGCCCCAGCATTTT
TRBV19	TRBJ1-5	-	-	CASSMTVNSNQPQHF	TGTGCCAGTAGTATGACAGTTAATAGCAATCAGCCCCAGCATTTT
TRBV10-3	TRBJ1-1	TRBD1	-	CAISEEGTVNTEAFF	TGTGCCATCAGTGAGGAGGGGACAGTAAACACTGAAGCTTTCTTT
TRBV9	TRBJ2-1	TRBD2	-	CASSTAPSGGDNEQFF	TGTGCCAGCAGCACCGCCCCTAGCGGGGGGGACAATGAGCAGTTCTTC
TRBV29-1	TRBJ1-1	-	-	CSVGLGRNTEAFF	TGCAGCGTTGGACTTGGGAGGAACACTGAAGCTTTCTTT
TRBV9	TRBJ2-1	TRBD2	once	CASSGGGSYNEQFF	TGTGCCAGCAGCGGGGGGGGGTCATACAATGAGCAGTTCTTC
TRBV5-1	TRBJ2-3	-	-	CASSLGLAVNSTDTQYF	TGCGCCAGCAGCTTGGGGTTAGCCGTAAACAGCACAGATACGCAGTATTTT
TRBV4-1	TRBJ1-1	-	-	CASSLRGWNTEAFF	TGCGCCAGCAGCCTAAGGGGATGGAACACTGAAGCTTTCTTT
TRBV13	TRBJ1-2	-	once	CASSLGSPPGYIEGRGYTF	TGTGCCAGCAGCTTAGGCTCTCCCCCCGGGTACATTGAAGGTCGGGGCTACACCTTC
TRBV15	TRBJ2-6	-	once	CATSTEGLDAFSGANVLTF	TGTGCCACCAGCACAGAGGGTCTAGATGCGTTCTCTGGGGCCAACGTCCTGACTTTC
TRBV9	TRBJ2-2	-	-	CASQGRAGELFF	TGTGCCAGCCAGGGAAGGGCCGGGGAGCTGTTTTTT
TRBV27	TRBJ2-7	TRBD1	-	CASSLSGGTIAYEQYF	TGTGCCAGCAGTTTGTCAGGGGGAACTATAGCCTACGAGCAGTACTTC
TRBV15	TRBJ2-5	-	-	CATSTLRWGGARETQYF	TGTGCCACCAGCACCCTAAGGTGGGGGGGCGCGCGAGAGACCCAGTACTTC
TRBV7-2	TRBJ2-7	-	once	CASSLRGGAYEQYF	TGTGCCAGCAGCTTGAGGGGCGGGGCCTACGAGCAGTACTTC
TRBV25-1	TRBJ1-2	TRBD1	-	CASSGQGAGYGYTF	TGTGCCAGCAGTGGACAGGGGGCGGGCTATGGCTACACCTTC
TRBV2	TRBJ2-1	TRBD2	-	CASHSGTGNEQFF	TGTGCCAGCCATAGCGGGACCGGCAATGAGCAGTTCTTC